This TCR beta chain was documented in a study of beta chain features in type 1 diabetes. The V end was cut by 0 bases, the J end by 3 bases, with 15 bases between. Germline V CDR1 and CDR2: GTSNPN, SVGIG (reference sequence). This CDR3 is 15 amino acids long. The sequenced template was cDNA made from the entire isolated RNA. About 3.57 million reads, on average, came from each naive, central memory and regulatory T cell sample. TCRdb keeps only in-frame clones here, not all; method: immunoSEQ multiplex PCR. Of around 250,000 clones listed, roughly 14% are singletons. Comments on this clone: Antigen unknown.

Study-wide findings and caveats: Amplification by PCR could prefer shorter templates, with the same effect in patients and controls. When Type 1 diabetes patients were examined, their TCRB CDR3s proved moderately but significantly shorter in all four CD4+ subsets.

Sequenced input: naive CD4+ T cells from blood. This sequence joins TRBV30 and TRBJ2-7; TRBD2 is a possible D gene (5 bases). The sequence was obtained from a man aged 30 to 39 with type 1 diabetes. The chain's CDR3 is CAWSVPGLSRYEQYF. In DNA form, the CDR3 reads TGTGCCTGGAGTGTTCCCGGACTGTCACGCTACGAGCAGTACTTC. Full variable domain (remainder filled in from reference TRBV30 and TRBJ2-7): SQTIHQWPATLVQPVGSPLSLECTVEGTSNPNLYWYRQAAGRGLQLLFYSVGIGQISSEVPQNLSASRPQDRQFILSSKKLLLSDSGFYLCAWSVPGLSRYEQYFGPGTRLTVT.